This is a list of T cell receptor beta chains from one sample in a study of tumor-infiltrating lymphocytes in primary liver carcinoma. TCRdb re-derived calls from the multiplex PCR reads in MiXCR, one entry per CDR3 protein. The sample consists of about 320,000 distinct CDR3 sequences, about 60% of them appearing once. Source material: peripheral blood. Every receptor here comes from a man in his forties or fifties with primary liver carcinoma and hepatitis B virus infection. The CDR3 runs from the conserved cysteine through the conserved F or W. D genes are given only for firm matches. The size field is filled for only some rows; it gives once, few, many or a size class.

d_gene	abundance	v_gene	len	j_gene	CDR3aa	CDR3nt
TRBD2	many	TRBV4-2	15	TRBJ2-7	CASSQPSGKAYEQYF	TGTGCCAGCAGCCAGCCTAGCGGAAAGGCCTACGAGCAGTACTTC
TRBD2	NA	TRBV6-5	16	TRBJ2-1	CASSYQASGTYNEQFF	TGTGCCAGCAGTTACCAGGCTAGCGGGACTTACAATGAGCAGTTCTTC
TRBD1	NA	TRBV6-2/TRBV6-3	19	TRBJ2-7	CASSPMGTGTLLEGYEQYF	TGTGCTAGCAGTCCTATGGGGACAGGGACCTTACTAGAAGGCTACGAGCAGTACTTC
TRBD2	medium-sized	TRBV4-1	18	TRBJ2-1	CASSQVDLGLAGYNEQFF	TGCGCCAGCAGCCAAGTGGATCTCGGGCTAGCGGGCTACAATGAGCAGTTCTTC
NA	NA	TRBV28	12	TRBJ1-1	CASSLRNLGAFF	TGTGCCAGCAGTTTAAGGAACCTAGGAGCTTTCTTT
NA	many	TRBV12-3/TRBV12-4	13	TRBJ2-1	CASNIMGANEQFF	TGTGCCAGCAATATTATGGGAGCGAATGAGCAGTTCTTC
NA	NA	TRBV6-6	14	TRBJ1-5	CASSYEVGDQPQHF	TGTGCCAGCAGTTACGAGGTAGGGGATCAGCCTCAGCATTTT
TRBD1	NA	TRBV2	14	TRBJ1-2	CASSSATGGVGYTF	TGTGCCAGCAGTTCCGCGACAGGGGGAGTTGGCTACACCTTC
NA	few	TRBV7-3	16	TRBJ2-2	CASSFRSRANTGELFF	TGTGCCAGCAGTTTCCGGTCTCGCGCGAACACCGGTGAGCTGTTTTTT
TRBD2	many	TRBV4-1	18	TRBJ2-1	CASSLKFVAGRASGEQFF	TGCGCCAGCAGCCTCAAATTCGTAGCGGGACGGGCCTCCGGTGAGCAGTTCTTC
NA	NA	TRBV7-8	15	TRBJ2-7	CASSSGHGEVYEQYF	TGTGCCAGCAGCTCGGGACACGGAGAAGTGTACGAGCAGTACTTC
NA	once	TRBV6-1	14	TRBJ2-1	CVSSGQKRMHEQFF	TGTGTCAGCAGTGGCCAAAAGAGGATGCATGAGCAGTTCTTC
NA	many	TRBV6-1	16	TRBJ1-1	CASRPHSVGPNTEAFF	TGTGCCAGCAGACCCCATAGTGTTGGCCCGAACACTGAAGCTTTCTTT
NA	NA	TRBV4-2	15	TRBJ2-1	CAGSQASGPHNVQFF	TGTGCCGGCAGCCAAGCCAGCGGACCTCACAATGTGCAGTTCTTC
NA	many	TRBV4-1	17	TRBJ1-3	CASSQIRTAGSGNTIYF	TGCGCCAGCAGCCAAATTCGGACAGCGGGCTCTGGAAACACCATATATTTT
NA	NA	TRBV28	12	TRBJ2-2	CANSLDTGELFF	TGTGCCAACAGCCTAGACACCGGGGAGCTGTTTTTT
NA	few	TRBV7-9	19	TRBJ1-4	CASSLVAGTRVATNEKLFF	TGTGCCAGCAGCTTAGTTGCAGGGACGAGGGTTGCAACTAATGAAAAACTGTTTTTT
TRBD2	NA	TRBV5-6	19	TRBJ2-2	CASSFSTSGSFYGTGELFF	TGTGCCAGCAGCTTTTCGACTAGCGGGAGCTTCTACGGGACCGGGGAGTTGTTTTTT
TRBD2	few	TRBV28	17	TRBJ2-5	CASSQGIGLAGEETQYF	TGTGCCAGCAGCCAGGGGATCGGACTAGCGGGGGAAGAGACCCAGTACTTC
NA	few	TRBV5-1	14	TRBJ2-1	CASSSGPGRNEQFF	TGCGCCAGCAGCTCCGGACCCGGTCGCAATGAGCAGTTCTTC
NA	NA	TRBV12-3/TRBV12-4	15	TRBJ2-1	CASRDAGSSYNEQFF	TGTGCCAGCAGGGACGCAGGGAGTTCCTACAATGAGCAGTTCTTC
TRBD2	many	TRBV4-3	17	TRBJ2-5	CASSQAASGRALETQYF	TGCGCCAGCAGCCAAGCGGCTAGCGGGAGGGCCCTGGAGACCCAGTACTTC
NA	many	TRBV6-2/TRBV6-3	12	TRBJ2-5	CASSSAEETQYF	TGTGCCAGCAGTTCGGCGGAGGAGACCCAGTACTTC
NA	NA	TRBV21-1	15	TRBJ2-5	CASSRLAGGQDTQYF	TGTGCCAGCAGCAGACTAGCGGGAGGGCAAGATACCCAGTACTTC
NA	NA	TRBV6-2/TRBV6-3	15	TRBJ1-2	CASIMDPARDYGYTF	TGTGCCAGCATTATGGACCCAGCACGGGACTATGGCTACACCTTC
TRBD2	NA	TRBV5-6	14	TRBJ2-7	CTSIVWGGSYEQYF	TGTACCAGCATAGTGTGGGGGGGATCCTACGAGCAGTACTTC
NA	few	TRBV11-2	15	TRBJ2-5	CASSWGSRPQETQYF	TGTGCCAGCAGCTGGGGGAGTAGACCCCAAGAGACCCAGTACTTC
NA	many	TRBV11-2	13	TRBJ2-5	CASSFRLQETQYF	TGTGCCAGCAGCTTTAGACTTCAAGAGACCCAGTACTTC
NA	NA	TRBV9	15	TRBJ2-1	CASSVGLASYNEQFF	TGTGCCAGCAGCGTAGGGCTAGCGAGCTACAATGAGCAGTTCTTC